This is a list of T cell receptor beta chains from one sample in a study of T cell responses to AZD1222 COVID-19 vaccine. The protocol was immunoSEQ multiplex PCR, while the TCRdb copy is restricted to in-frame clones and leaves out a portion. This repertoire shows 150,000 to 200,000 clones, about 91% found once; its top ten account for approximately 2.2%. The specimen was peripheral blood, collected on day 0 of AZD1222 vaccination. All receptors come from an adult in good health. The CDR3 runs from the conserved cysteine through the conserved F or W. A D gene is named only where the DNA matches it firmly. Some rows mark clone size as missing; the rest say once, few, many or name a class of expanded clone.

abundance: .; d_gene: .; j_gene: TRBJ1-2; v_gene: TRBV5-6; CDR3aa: CASSGRAPTNYGYTF; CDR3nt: TGTGCCAGCAGCGGCAGGGCGCCAACTAACTATGGCTACACCTTC
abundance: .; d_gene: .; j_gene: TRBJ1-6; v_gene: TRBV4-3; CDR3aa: CASSGDTNSPLHF; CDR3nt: TGCGCCAGCAGCGGGGACACTAATTCACCCCTCCACTTT
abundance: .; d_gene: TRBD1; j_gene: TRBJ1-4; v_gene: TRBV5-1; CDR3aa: CASSLGQGIEKLFF; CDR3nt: TGCGCCAGCAGCTTGGGACAGGGGATTGAAAAACTGTTTTTT
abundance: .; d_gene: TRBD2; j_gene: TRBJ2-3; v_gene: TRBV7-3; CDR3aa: CASSHGLAGGLDTQYF; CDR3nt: TGTGCCAGCAGCCACGGACTAGCGGGAGGTCTTGATACGCAGTATTTT
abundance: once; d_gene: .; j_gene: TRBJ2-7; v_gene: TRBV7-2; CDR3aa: CASSLEPQALYEQYF; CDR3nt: TGTGCCAGCAGCTTAGAGCCGCAGGCCCTCTACGAGCAGTACTTC
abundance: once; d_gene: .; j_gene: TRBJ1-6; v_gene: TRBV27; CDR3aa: CASSFEAGAASTLHF; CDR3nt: TGTGCCAGCAGTTTTGAGGCAGGCGCGGCATCCACCCTCCACTTT
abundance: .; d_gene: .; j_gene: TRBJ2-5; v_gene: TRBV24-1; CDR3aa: CATSRTGEGTQYF; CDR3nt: TGTGCCACCAGTAGGACGGGGGAAGGGACCCAGTACTTC
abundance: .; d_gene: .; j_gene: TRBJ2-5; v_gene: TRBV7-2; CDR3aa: CASSSYRQSLQYF; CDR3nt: TGTGCCAGCAGCTCTTACAGACAGTCGCTTCAGTACTTC
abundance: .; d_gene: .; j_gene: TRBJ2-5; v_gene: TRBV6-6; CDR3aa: CASSSVLLANQETQYF; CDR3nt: TGTGCCAGCAGTTCCGTCCTGCTAGCGAACCAAGAGACCCAGTACTTC
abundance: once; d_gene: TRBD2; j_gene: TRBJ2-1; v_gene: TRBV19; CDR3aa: CASSTGLASNEQFF; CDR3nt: TGTGCCAGTAGTACGGGACTAGCTTCCAATGAGCAGTTCTTC
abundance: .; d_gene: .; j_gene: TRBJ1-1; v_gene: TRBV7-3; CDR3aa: CASSLGTGTENMNTEAFF; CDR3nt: TGTGCCAGCAGCTTAGGAACCGGGACGGAAAACATGAACACTGAAGCTTTCTTT
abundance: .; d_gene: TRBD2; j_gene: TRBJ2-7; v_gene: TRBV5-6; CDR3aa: CASSFPGLAREQYF; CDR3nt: TGTGCCAGCAGCTTCCCGGGACTAGCGCGCGAGCAGTACTTC
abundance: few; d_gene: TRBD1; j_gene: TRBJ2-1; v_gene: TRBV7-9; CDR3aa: CASSAPSRRGGLNNEQFF; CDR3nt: TGTGCCAGCAGCGCCCCAAGCCGCCGAGGGGGCCTCAACAATGAGCAGTTCTTC
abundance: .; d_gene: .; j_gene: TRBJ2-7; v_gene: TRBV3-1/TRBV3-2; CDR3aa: CASSQLTGQRVYEQYF; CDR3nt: TGTGCCAGCAGCCAACTAACGGGACAGCGGGTGTACGAGCAGTACTTC
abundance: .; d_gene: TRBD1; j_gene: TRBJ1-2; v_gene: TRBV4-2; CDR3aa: CASSQGGQPNYGYTF; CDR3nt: TGTGCCAGCAGCCAAGGGGGACAGCCCAACTATGGCTACACCTTC
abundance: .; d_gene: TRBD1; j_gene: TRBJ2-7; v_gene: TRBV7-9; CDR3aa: CASRRDSSYEQYF; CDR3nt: TGTGCCAGCAGGAGGGACAGCTCCTACGAGCAGTACTTC
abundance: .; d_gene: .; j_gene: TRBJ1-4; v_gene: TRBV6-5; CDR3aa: CASKRGSTNEKLFF; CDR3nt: TGTGCCAGCAAACGGGGGTCCACTAATGAAAAACTGTTTTTT
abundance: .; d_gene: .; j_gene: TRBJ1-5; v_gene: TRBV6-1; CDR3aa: CASSEGQTSNQPQHF; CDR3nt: TGTGCCAGCAGTGAAGGGCAGACTAGCAATCAGCCCCAGCATTTT
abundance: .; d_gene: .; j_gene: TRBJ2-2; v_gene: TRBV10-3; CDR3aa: CAISPGTTNTGELFF; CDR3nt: TGTGCCATCAGCCCCGGGACCACGAACACCGGGGAGCTGTTTTTT
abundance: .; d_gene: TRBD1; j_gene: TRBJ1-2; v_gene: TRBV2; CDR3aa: CASRDRDRLTTNYGYTF; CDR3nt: TGTGCCAGCAGAGACCGGGACAGGCTGACTACTAACTATGGCTACACCTTC
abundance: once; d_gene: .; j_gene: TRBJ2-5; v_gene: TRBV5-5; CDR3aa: CASSFGGETQYF; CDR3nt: TGTGCCAGCAGCTTTGGTGGGGAGACCCAGTACTTC
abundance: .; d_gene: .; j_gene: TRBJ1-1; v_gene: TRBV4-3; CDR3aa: CASSQADRDDTEAFF; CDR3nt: TGCGCCAGCAGCCAAGCCGACCGGGATGACACTGAAGCTTTCTTT
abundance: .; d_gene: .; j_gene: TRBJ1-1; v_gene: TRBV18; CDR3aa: CASSPRWAAARGAEAFF; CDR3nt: TGTGCCAGCTCACCAAGGTGGGCAGCAGCACGGGGCGCTGAAGCTTTCTTT
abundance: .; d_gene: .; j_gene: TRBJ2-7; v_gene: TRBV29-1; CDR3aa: CSARQGLYEQYF; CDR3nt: TGCAGTGCAAGACAGGGACTCTACGAGCAGTACTTC
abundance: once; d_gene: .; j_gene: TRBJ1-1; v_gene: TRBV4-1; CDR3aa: CASSQDRGRGTEAFF; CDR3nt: TGCGCCAGCAGCCAAGATAGGGGCCGTGGGACTGAAGCTTTCTTT
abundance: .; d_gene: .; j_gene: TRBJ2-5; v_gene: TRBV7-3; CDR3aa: CASSLTSGDGETQYF; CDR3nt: TGTGCCAGCAGCTTAACTTCAGGTGACGGTGAGACCCAGTACTTC
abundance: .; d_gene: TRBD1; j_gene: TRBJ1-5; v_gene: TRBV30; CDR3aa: CAWQGAGNQPQHF; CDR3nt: TGTGCCTGGCAGGGGGCAGGCAATCAGCCCCAGCATTTT
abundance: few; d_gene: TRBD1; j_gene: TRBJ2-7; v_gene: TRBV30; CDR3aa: CAWSGTGQSYEQYF; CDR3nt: TGTGCCTGGAGCGGGACAGGTCAATCCTACGAGCAGTACTTC
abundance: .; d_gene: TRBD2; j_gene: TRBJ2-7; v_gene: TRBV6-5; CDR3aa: CASSYSSGRIYEQYF; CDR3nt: TGTGCCAGCAGTTACTCTAGCGGGAGGATCTACGAGCAGTACTTC
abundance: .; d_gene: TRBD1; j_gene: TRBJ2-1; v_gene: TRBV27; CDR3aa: CASSLRQGAGNEQFF; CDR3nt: TGTGCCAGCAGTCTGCGACAGGGGGCGGGCAATGAGCAGTTCTTC
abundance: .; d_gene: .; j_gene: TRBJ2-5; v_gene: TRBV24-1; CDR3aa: CATSDPGGVQETQYF; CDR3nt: TGTGCCACCAGTGATCCAGGGGGGGTCCAAGAGACCCAGTACTTC
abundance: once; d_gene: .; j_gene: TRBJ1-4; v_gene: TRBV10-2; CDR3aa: CASKRGLVGYREKLFF; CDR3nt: TGCGCCAGCAAAAGAGGCTTGGTAGGGTACCGGGAAAAACTGTTTTTT
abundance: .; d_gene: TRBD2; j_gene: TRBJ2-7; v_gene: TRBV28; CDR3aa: CASSYHGGGSVSEQYF; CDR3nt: TGTGCCAGCAGTTACCACGGGGGGGGCTCGGTGAGCGAGCAGTACTTC
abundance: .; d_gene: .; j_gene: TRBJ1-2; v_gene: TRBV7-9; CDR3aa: CASSLQGLVYGYTF; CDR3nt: TGTGCCAGCAGCTTACAGGGGCTGGTCTATGGCTACACCTTC
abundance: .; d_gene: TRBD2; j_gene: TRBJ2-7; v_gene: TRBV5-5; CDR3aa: CASSLDESSGSYEQYF; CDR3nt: TGTGCCAGCAGCTTGGATGAGTCGAGCGGGAGCTACGAGCAGTACTTC
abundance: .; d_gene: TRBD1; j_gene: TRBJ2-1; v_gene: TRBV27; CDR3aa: CASSLKFGTGYNEQFF; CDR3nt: TGTGCCAGCAGTTTAAAGTTCGGGACAGGCTACAATGAGCAGTTCTTC
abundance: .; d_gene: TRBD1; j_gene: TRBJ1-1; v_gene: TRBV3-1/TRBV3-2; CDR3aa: CASSQIGTAMNTEAFF; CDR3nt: TGTGCCAGCAGCCAAATCGGGACAGCCATGAACACTGAAGCTTTCTTT
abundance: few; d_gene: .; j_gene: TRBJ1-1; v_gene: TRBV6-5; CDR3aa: CASTPTAMNTEAFF; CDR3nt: TGTGCCAGCACCCCGACAGCAATGAACACTGAAGCTTTCTTT
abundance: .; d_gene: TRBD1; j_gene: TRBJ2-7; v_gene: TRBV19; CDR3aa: CASRDRGTSEQYF; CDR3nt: TGTGCCAGTAGAGACAGGGGGACGAGCGAGCAGTACTTC
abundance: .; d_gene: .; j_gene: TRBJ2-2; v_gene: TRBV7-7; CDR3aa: CASSVQGNTGELFF; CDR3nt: TGTGCCAGCAGCGTACAGGGTAACACCGGGGAGCTGTTTTTT
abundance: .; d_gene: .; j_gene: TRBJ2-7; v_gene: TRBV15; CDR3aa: CATSRDAPLTTEQYF; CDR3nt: TGTGCCACCAGCAGAGATGCCCCTCTTACTACCGAGCAGTACTTC
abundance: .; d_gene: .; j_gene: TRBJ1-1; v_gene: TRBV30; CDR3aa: CAWRGPSLMNTEAFF; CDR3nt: TGTGCCTGGCGGGGGCCCAGCCTCATGAACACTGAAGCTTTCTTT
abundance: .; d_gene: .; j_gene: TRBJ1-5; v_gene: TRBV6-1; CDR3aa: CASSEVGRQPQHF; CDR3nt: TGTGCCAGCAGTGAAGTCGGGCGGCAGCCCCAGCATTTT
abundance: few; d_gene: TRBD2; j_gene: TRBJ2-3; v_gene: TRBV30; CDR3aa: CAWSTLADLTDTQYF; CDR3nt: TGTGCCTGGAGCACGCTAGCGGACCTCACAGATACGCAGTATTTT
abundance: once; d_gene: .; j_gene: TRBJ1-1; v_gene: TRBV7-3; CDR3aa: CASSLDLWTEAFF; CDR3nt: TGTGCCAGCAGCTTGGACCTCTGGACTGAAGCTTTCTTT
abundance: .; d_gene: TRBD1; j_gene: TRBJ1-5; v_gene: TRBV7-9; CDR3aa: CASSPSDRGLVQPQHF; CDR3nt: TGTGCCAGCAGCCCAAGTGACAGGGGGTTGGTTCAGCCCCAGCATTTT